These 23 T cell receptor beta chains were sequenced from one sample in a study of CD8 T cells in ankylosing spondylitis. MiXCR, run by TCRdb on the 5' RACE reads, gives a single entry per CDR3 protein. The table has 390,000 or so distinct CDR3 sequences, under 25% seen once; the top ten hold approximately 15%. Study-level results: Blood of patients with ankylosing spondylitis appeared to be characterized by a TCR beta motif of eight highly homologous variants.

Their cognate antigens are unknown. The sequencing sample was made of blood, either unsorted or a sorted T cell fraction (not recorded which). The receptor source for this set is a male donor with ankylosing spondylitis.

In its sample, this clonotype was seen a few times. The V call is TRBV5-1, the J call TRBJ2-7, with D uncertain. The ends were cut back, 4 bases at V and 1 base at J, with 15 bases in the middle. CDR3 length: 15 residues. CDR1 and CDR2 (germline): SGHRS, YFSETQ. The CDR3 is CASSPVGGLSYEQYF. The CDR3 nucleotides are TGCGCCAGCAGCCCGGTGGGCGGATTATCCTACGAGCAGTACTTC.

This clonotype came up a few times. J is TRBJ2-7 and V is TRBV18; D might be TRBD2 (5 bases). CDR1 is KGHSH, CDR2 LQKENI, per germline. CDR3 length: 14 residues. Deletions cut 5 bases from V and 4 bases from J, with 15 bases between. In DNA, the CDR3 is TGTGCCAGCTCAACATCTGCGGGCTTATACGAGCAGTACTTC. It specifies CASSTSAGLYEQYF.

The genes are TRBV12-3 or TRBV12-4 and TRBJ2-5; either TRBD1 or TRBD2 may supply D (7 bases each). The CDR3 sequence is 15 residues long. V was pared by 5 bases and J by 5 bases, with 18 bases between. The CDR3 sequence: CASSPWEGASETQYF. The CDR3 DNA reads TGTGCCAGCAGTCCCTGGGAGGGGGCTTCGGAGACCCAGTACTTC.

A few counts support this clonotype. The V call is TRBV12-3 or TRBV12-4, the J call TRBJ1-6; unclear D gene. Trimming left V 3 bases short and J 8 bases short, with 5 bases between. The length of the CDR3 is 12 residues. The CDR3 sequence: CASSFGHSPLHF. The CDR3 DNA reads TGTGCCAGCAGTTTCGGCCATTCACCCCTCCACTTT.

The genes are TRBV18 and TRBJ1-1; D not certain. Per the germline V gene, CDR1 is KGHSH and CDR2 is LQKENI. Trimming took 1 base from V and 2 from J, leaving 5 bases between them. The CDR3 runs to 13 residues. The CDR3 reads CASSPRDNTEAFF. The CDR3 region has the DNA TGTGCCAGCTCACCACGAGACAACACTGAAGCTTTCTTT.

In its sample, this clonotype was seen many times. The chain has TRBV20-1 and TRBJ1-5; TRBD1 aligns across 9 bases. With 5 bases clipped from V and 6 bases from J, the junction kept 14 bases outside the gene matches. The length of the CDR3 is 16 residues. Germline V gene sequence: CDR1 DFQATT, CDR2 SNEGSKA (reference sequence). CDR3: CSALPGQGGSSQPQHF. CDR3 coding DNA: TGCAGTGCTCTACCGGGACAGGGAGGAAGTAGTCAGCCCCAGCATTTT.

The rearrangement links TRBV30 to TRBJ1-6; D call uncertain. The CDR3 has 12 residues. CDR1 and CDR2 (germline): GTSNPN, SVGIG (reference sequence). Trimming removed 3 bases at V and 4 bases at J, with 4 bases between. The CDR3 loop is CAWRGYNSPLHF. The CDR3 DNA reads TGTGCCTGGAGGGGGTATAATTCACCCCTCCACTTT.

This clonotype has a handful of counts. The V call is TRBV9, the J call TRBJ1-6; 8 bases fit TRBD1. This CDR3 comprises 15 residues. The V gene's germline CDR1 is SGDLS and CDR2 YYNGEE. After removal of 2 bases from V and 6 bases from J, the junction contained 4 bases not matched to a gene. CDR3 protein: CASSVTGELNSPLHF. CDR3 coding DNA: TGTGCCAGCAGCGTGACAGGGGAACTTAATTCACCCCTCCACTTT.

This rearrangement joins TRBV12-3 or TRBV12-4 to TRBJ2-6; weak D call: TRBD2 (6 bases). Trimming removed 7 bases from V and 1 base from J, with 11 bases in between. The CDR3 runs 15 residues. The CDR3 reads CASKLGTSGANVLTF. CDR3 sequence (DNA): TGTGCCAGCAAGCTGGGGACTTCTGGGGCCAACGTCCTGACTTTC.

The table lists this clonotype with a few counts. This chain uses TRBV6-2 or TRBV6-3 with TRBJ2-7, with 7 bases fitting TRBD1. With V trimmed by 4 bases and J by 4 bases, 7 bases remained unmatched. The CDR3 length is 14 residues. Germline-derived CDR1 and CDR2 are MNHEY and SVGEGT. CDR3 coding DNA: TGTGCCAGCAGTTCGACAGGGAAAGGGTACGAGCAGTACTTC. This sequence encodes CASSSTGKGYEQYF.

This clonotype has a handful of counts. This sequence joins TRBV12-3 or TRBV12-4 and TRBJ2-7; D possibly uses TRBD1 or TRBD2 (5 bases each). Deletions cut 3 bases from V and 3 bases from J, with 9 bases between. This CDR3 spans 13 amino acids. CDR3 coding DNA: TGTGCCAGCAGTTTCGGGGCGGACTACGAGCAGTACTTC. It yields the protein CASSFGADYEQYF.

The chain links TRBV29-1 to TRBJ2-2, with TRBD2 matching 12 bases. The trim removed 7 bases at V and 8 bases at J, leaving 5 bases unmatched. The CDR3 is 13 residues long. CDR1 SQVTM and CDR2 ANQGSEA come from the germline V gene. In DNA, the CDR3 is TGCAGCGCGGGACTAGCGGGTGCTGGGGAGCTGTTTTTT. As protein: CSAGLAGAGELFF.

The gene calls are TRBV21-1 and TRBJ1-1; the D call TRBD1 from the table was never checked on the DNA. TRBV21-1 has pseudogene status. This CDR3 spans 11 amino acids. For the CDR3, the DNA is TGTGCCAGCAGCAATGACAGGAGGACTTTCTTT. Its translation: CASSNDRRTFF.

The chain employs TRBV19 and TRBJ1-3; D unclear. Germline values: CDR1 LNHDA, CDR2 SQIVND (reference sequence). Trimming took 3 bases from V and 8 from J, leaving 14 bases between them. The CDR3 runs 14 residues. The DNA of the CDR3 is TGTGCCAGTAGTATTCCGGAAGTCGGACACACCATATATTTT. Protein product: CASSIPEVGHTIYF.

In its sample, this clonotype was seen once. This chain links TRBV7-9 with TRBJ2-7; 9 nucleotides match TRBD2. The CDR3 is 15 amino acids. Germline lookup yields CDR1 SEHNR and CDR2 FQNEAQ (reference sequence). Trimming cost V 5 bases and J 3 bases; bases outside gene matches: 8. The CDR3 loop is CASSKGASGIYEQYF. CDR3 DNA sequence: TGTGCCAGCAGCAAGGGGGCTAGCGGGATCTACGAGCAGTACTTC.

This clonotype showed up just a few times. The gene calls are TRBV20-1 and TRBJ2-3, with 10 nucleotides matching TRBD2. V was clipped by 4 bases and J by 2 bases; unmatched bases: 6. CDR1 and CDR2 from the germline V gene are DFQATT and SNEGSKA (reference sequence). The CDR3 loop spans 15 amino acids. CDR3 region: CSATSGTSDTDTQYF. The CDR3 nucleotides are TGCAGTGCTACCTCCGGGACTAGCGACACAGATACGCAGTATTTT.

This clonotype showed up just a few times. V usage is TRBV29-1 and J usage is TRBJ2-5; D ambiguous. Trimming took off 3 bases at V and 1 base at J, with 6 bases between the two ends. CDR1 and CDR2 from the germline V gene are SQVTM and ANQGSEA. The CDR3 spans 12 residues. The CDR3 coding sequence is TGCAGCGTTGACCTGTTCCAAGAGACCCAGTACTTC. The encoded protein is CSVDLFQETQYF.

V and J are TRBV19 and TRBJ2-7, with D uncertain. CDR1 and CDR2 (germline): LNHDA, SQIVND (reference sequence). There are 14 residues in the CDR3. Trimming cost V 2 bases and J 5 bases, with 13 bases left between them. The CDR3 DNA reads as TGTGCCAGTAGTATAAGGTTAATGGGGAACGAGCAGTACTTC. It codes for CASSIRLMGNEQYF.

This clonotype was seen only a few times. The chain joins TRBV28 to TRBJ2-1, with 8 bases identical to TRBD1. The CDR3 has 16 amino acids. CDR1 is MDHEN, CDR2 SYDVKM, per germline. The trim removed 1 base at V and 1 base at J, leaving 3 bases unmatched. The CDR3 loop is CASSLLRTGSYNEQFF. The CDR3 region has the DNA TGTGCCAGCAGTTTATTGCGGACAGGGTCCTACAATGAGCAGTTCTTC.

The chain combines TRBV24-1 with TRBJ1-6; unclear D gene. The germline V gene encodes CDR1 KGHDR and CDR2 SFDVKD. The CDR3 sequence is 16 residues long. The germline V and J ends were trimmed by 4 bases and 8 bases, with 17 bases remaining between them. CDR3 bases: TGTGCCACCAGTGAATGGGAGCGTCAGGTCCATTCACCCCTCCACTTT. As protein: CATSEWERQVHSPLHF.

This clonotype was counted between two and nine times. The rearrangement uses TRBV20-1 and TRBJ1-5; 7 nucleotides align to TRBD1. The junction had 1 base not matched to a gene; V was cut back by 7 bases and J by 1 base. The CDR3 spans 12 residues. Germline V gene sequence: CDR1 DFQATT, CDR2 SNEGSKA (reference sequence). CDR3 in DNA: TGCAGTGTGACAGGGAGCAATCAGCCCCAGCATTTT. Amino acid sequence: CSVTGSNQPQHF.

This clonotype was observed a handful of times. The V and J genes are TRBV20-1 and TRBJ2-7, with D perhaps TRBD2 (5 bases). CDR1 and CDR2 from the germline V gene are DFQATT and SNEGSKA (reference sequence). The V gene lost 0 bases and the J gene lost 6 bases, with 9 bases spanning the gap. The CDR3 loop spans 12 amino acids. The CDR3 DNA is TGCAGTGCTAGAGATTTCGGGGTCGAGCAGTACTTC. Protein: CSARDFGVEQYF.

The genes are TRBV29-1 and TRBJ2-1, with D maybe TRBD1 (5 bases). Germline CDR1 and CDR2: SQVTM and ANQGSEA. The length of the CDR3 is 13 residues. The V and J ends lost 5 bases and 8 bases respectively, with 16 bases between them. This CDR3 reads CSVQGRVVDEQFF. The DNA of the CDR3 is TGCAGCGTTCAGGGCAGGGTAGTCGATGAGCAGTTCTTC.